This entry lists 23 T cell receptor beta chains sequenced from one sample in a study of control samples from healthy donors and cancer patients. Libraries were prepared by immunoSEQ multiplex PCR; TCRdb keeps only in-frame clonotypes and omits some of them. The sample shows more than 95,000 clones, about 90% of them seen only once. Specimen: blood. Receptors were obtained from a man younger than 30 in good health.

The V call is TRBV19, the J call TRBJ2-1; TRBD2 matches at 9 bases. Germline-derived CDR1 and CDR2 are LNHDA and SQIVND (reference sequence). There are 19 residues in the CDR3. After removal of 4 bases from V and 3 bases from J, the junction contained 16 bases not matched to a gene. The CDR3 protein is CASSSPTGGGRVNYNEQFF. The CDR3 region has the DNA TGTGCCAGTAGTAGCCCCACCGGGGGCGGGAGGGTTAACTACAATGAGCAGTTCTTC. Drawing the rest from reference TRBV19 and TRBJ2-1, the complete variable domain is DGGITQSPKYLFRKEGQNVTLSCEQNLNHDAMYWYRQDPGQGLRLIYYSQIVNDFQKGDIAEGYSVSREKKESFPLTVTSAQKNPTAFYLCASSSPTGGGRVNYNEQFFGPGTRLTVL.

The sample holds one count of this clone. The CDR3 region is CASSQSAYGYTF. Written as DNA, the CDR3 is TGTGCCAGCAGCCAATCAGCATATGGCTACACCTTC. The chain joins TRBV6-5 to TRBJ1-2; D is uncertain. The CDR3 has 12 amino acids. Germline values: CDR1 MNHEY, CDR2 SVGAGI. Between the trimmed V and J ends, which lost 6 bases and 5 bases, there was a span of 10 bases.

This chain joins TRBV24-1 and TRBJ2-1; D might be TRBD2 (5 bases). Germline CDR1 KGHDR, CDR2 SFDVKD. The CDR3 is 12 residues long. Trimming pared 3 bases from V and 8 bases from J, leaving 7 bases between. The CDR3 DNA reads TGTGCCACCAGTGATGCGGACTATGAGCAGTTCTTC. Translated: CATSDADYEQFF.

This clone came up a few times. The V call is TRBV6-1, the J call TRBJ2-6; 11 bases are shared with TRBD1. Trimming removed 3 bases from V and 0 bases from J; junction bases left unmatched: 10. Per the germline V gene, CDR1 is MNHNS and CDR2 is SASEGT. CDR3 size: 20 residues. CDR3 loop: CASSDFRTGGFSSGANVLTF. The CDR3 region has the DNA TGTGCCAGCAGTGATTTTCGGACAGGGGGCTTTAGCTCTGGGGCCAACGTCCTGACTTTC.

This chain links TRBV10-3 with TRBJ1-2; D possibly corresponds to TRBD1 (6 bases). This CDR3 has 14 amino acids. Trimming took off 4 bases at V and 5 bases at J, with 14 bases between the two ends. Germline loops: CDR1 ENHRY, CDR2 SYGVKD. CDR3 DNA sequence: TGTGCCATCAGTGCGACAGGTGATCGGTATGGCTACACCTTC. Its translation: CAISATGDRYGYTF.

The chain links TRBV20-1 to TRBJ1-1, with D maybe TRBD1 (5 bases). This CDR3 spans 16 amino acids. Germline loops: CDR1 DFQATT, CDR2 SNEGSKA (reference sequence). The V gene lost 3 bases and the J gene lost 0 bases, with 17 bases spanning the gap. In nucleotides, the CDR3 is TGCAGTGCTAGTGGGACTTCCTCCCGTTTGAACACTGAAGCTTTCTTT. As protein: CSASGTSSRLNTEAFF.

The gene calls are TRBV6-2 or TRBV6-3 and TRBJ2-5, with TRBD2 as a possible D gene (6 bases). Per the germline V gene, CDR1 is MNHEY and CDR2 is SVGEGT. The CDR3 extends over 14 amino acids. The V end lost 4 bases, the J end lost 9 bases, and 18 bases lay between the germline ends. The CDR3 nucleotides read TGTGCCAGCAGTTGGGGCGGCGGAGGGAAACCCCAGTACTTC. Its protein is CASSWGGGGKPQYF.

The chain employs TRBV5-1 and TRBJ1-2; TRBD1 matches at 8 bases. The CDR3 loop spans 14 amino acids. J gave up 5 bases and V 4 bases, and 7 bases lay outside the gene matches. CDR1 and CDR2 (germline): SGHRS, YFSETQ. The DNA of the CDR3 is TGCGCCAGCAGCCAGGACAGGGAGGAATATGGCTACACCTTC. This encodes CASSQDREEYGYTF.

The chain joins TRBV5-1 to TRBJ2-1, with D perhaps matching TRBD2 (5 bases). The CDR3 has 14 amino acids. V gave up 2 bases and J gave up 6 bases, with 12 bases separating them. CDR1 is SGHRS, CDR2 YFSETQ, per germline. The CDR3 nucleotides are TGCGCCAGCAGCTTTCGGGGAGTGACCAATGAGCAGTTCTTC. It encodes CASSFRGVTNEQFF.

This clone showed up just once. The V call is TRBV4-1, the J call TRBJ1-2, with unresolved D. The CDR3 is made up of 16 amino acids. Trimming removed 4 bases at V and 4 bases at J, with 19 bases between. Germline lookup yields CDR1 MGHRA and CDR2 YSYEKL. The CDR3 DNA sequence: TGCGCCAGCAGCCCAGTAGGGCAAGTCCCCCTCTATGGCTACACCTTC. It codes for CASSPVGQVPLYGYTF.

DNA for the CDR3: TGTGCCAGCAGCATAGACAGGGGGTCTACCTACGAGCAGTACTTC. This gives the protein CASSIDRGSTYEQYF. The J gene is TRBJ2-7, the V gene TRBV7-6; 9 nucleotides align to TRBD1. The CDR3 sequence is 15 residues long. The germline V gene has CDR1 SGHVS and CDR2 FNYEAQ. With 5 bases clipped from V and 2 bases from J, the junction kept 7 bases outside the gene matches.

This clone has only one observation. V gene TRBV5-8 combines with J gene TRBJ2-2, with D hard to call. The CDR3 extends over 16 amino acids. V dropped 1 base and J dropped 11 bases, with 21 bases sitting between them. CDR1 and CDR2 from the germline V gene are SGHTS and YDEGEE. The CDR3 region has the DNA TGTGCCAGCAGCTTGTTTCTCAGCCTTCCCCCGGGCGAGCTGTTTTTT. Translating it yields CASSLFLSLPPGELFF.

The CDR3 nucleotides are TGTGCCAGCAGCTTAGGACAGAACTATGGCTACACCTTC. It is translated as CASSLGQNYGYTF. J is TRBJ1-2 and V is TRBV7-2; D is perhaps TRBD1 (5 bases). The germline V gene has CDR1 SGHTA and CDR2 FQGNSA. The CDR3 consists of 13 residues. V dropped 1 base and J dropped 2 bases, with 5 bases sitting between them.

The rearrangement uses TRBV19 and TRBJ1-4, with D maybe TRBD1 (6 bases). V lost 4 bases to trimming and J lost 4 bases, with 13 bases between them. Per the germline V gene, CDR1 is LNHDA and CDR2 is SQIVND (reference sequence). The CDR3 is made up of 15 amino acids. CDR3 sequence: CASSSTGQVNEKLFF. The CDR3 DNA sequence: TGTGCCAGTAGTAGCACAGGGCAAGTTAATGAAAAACTGTTTTTT.

This chain joins TRBV15 and TRBJ1-5, with a possible D match to TRBD1 (5 bases). The germline V gene encodes CDR1 LNHNV and CDR2 YYDKDF (reference sequence). V was pared by 0 bases and J by 0 bases, with 9 bases between. The CDR3 covers 16 residues. CDR3 amino acids: CATSREPQASNQPQHF. DNA of the CDR3: TGTGCCACCAGCAGAGAACCACAGGCTAGCAATCAGCCCCAGCATTTT.

V usage is TRBV6-5 and J usage is TRBJ2-7, with 9 bases aligning to TRBD1. Germline CDR1 MNHEY, CDR2 SVGAGI. This CDR3 is 16 amino acids long. The V and J ends lost 0 bases and 5 bases, in that order; junction bases with no gene match: 8. In DNA form, the CDR3 reads TGTGCCAGCAGTTACTCGATCGGGACAGGGTTCAACGAGCAGTACTTC. Translating it yields CASSYSIGTGFNEQYF.

V and J are TRBV7-6 and TRBJ1-5; 11 nucleotides line up with TRBD1. The CDR3 is made up of 16 amino acids. J was trimmed by 6 bases and V by 4 bases; bases with no gene match: 8. The germline V gene encodes CDR1 SGHVS and CDR2 FNYEAQ. DNA for the CDR3: TGTGCCAGCAGCTCAATGGACAGGGGGCTTGGTCAGCCCCAGCATTTT. Encoded protein: CASSSMDRGLGQPQHF.

This clone came up once. The CDR3 DNA follows: TGTGCCACCAGCAGAGGAGGGGGGGGACAGGGGACCCCTAAGCATTTT. Amino acid sequence: CATSRGGGGQGTPKHF. The chain combines TRBV15 with TRBJ1-5, with 10 positions matching TRBD1. The CDR3 has 16 residues. Trimming at V came to 1 base and at J to 14 bases, leaving 14 bases not matched to a gene. From germline, CDR1 is LNHNV and CDR2 YYDKDF (reference sequence).

The rearrangement uses TRBV30 and TRBJ1-1; D remains unclear. CDR1 is GTSNPN and CDR2 is SVGIG in the germline V gene (reference sequence). There are 16 residues in the CDR3. Trimming removed 0 bases at V and 2 bases at J, with 16 bases between. CDR3 in DNA: TGTGCCTGGAGTGTCGGCATGCTCTCATTTAACACTGAAGCTTTCTTT. Protein sequence: CAWSVGMLSFNTEAFF.

This clone is labeled as medium-sized (0.01 to 0.1%). Other DNA variants within this sample encode the same CDR3. The chain employs TRBV27 and TRBJ2-1, with a tentative D call TRBD1 (5 bases). The V gene lost 2 bases and the J gene lost 3 bases, with 8 bases spanning the gap. This CDR3 comprises 14 residues. Germline V gene lookup returns CDR1 MNHEY and CDR2 SMNVEV (reference sequence). The CDR3, as DNA: TGTGCCAGCAGTTTAGGGGCCGGCTACAATGAGCAGTTCTTC. Protein: CASSLGAGYNEQFF.

This chain connects TRBV5-8 to TRBJ2-6, with D unclear. The ends were cut back, 0 bases at V and 3 bases at J, with 4 bases in the middle. The CDR3 runs to 14 residues. CDR1 and CDR2 from the germline V gene are SGHTS and YDEGEE. CDR3 sequence: CASSLARGANVLTF. CDR3 nucleotides: TGTGCCAGCAGCTTGGCGCGTGGGGCCAACGTCCTGACTTTC.

The chain uses TRBV7-6 and TRBJ2-3; D is uncertain. This CDR3 has 16 amino acids. Germline V gene data show CDR1 as SGHVS and CDR2 as FNYEAQ. Between the trimmed V and J ends, which lost 4 bases and 0 bases, there was a span of 14 bases. DNA of the CDR3: TGTGCCAGCAGCTCTTTCGACTCACCAAGCACAGATACGCAGTATTTT. This sequence encodes CASSSFDSPSTDTQYF.

The chain employs TRBV21-1 and TRBJ1-6; TRBD1 is the table's D call, not checked against the DNA. TRBV21-1 is a pseudogene. The CDR3 runs 12 residues. DNA for the CDR3: TGTGCCAGCAGCCAGGGGTGGAGACCCCTCCACTTT. Encoded protein: CASSQGWRPLHF.